These 29 T cell receptor beta chains share one sample of origin, sequenced in a study of cytomegalovirus exposure and HLA in healthy donors. PCR was performed using 60 Vbeta and 13 Jbeta primers. Clones were sequenced by immunoSEQ multiplex PCR, and TCRdb holds only the in-frame ones, with some missing. The data contain about 190,000 clones, roughly 74% of them singletons. Material: PBMCs. These receptors were taken from a woman under 40 in good health and CMV-seronegative.

CDR3 residues: CASSPPGASLYGYTF. CDR3 nucleotides: TGTGCCAGCTCACCACCGGGAGCATCACTCTATGGCTACACCTTC. This sequence joins TRBV18 and TRBJ1-2; D gene ambiguous. Germline values: CDR1 KGHSH, CDR2 LQKENI. CDR3 size: 15 residues. Deletions cut 0 bases from V and 4 bases from J, with 12 bases between.

Comment on this clone: Other nucleotide sequences in the sample specify the same CDR3. The rearrangement joins TRBV18 to TRBJ1-5; the D is unclear. Trimming took off 2 bases at V and 2 bases at J, with 7 bases between the two ends. Germline CDR1 and CDR2: KGHSH and LQKENI. There are 14 residues in the CDR3. CDR3 region: CASSPGSGNQPQHF. CDR3 coding DNA: TGTGCCAGCTCACCAGGGAGCGGCAATCAGCCCCAGCATTTT.

This chain connects TRBV7-2 to TRBJ2-5, with 9 bases aligning to TRBD2. The CDR3 sequence is 14 residues long. Germline loops: CDR1 SGHTA, CDR2 FQGNSA. Trimming cost V 6 bases and J 5 bases; bases outside gene matches: 7. The CDR3 nucleotides read TGTGCCAGCAGTTCGACGACTAGCGGCGAGACCCAGTACTTC. Translation gives CASSSTTSGETQYF.

This clone was found once. The V call is TRBV6-6, the J call TRBJ2-3; 7 positions match TRBD2. CDR3 length: 14 amino acids. Per the germline V gene, CDR1 is MNHNY and CDR2 is SVGAGI (reference sequence). The J segment lost 2 bases and the V segment lost 4 bases, leaving 3 bases of the junction unmatched. As DNA, the CDR3 is TGTGCCAGCAGTTTGGGAGGGGTCACAGATACGCAGTATTTT. It translates to CASSLGGVTDTQYF.

The table lists this clone with a few counts. J is TRBJ2-1 and V is TRBV19; 9 positions match TRBD2. Unmatched junction bases numbered 9, after V lost 7 bases and J lost 8 bases. Germline V lookup: CDR1 LNHDA, CDR2 SQIVND (reference sequence). CDR3 length equals 14 residues. The CDR3 protein is CASNAGGPSDEQFF. CDR3 DNA sequence: TGTGCCAGTAATGCGGGAGGGCCTAGCGATGAGCAGTTCTTC.

This chain joins TRBV7-6 and TRBJ2-1; TRBD1 matches 8 bases. CDR3 size: 15 residues. The trim removed 1 base at V and 8 bases at J, leaving 7 bases unmatched. In germline, CDR1 is SGHVS, CDR2 FNYEAQ. The CDR3 nucleotides are TGTGCCAGCAGCTTAGTTGACAGGGGAAGAGATGAGCAGTTCTTC. It encodes CASSLVDRGRDEQFF.

The chain has TRBV29-1 and TRBJ2-3; TRBD1 aligns across 9 bases. V gave up 4 bases and J gave up 4 bases; unmatched junction bases: 3. CDR1 and CDR2 (germline): SQVTM, ANQGSEA. CDR3 size: 13 residues. CDR3 protein: CSVVGQGPDTQYF. In DNA form, the CDR3 reads TGCAGCGTTGTGGGACAGGGTCCAGATACGCAGTATTTT.

The chain recombines TRBV20-1 with TRBJ1-2; TRBD1 matches at 8 bases. CDR1 and CDR2 (germline): DFQATT, SNEGSKA (reference sequence). V shed 6 bases, J shed 10 bases, and the junction held 4 bases outside the gene matches. The length of the CDR3 is 10 residues. CDR3 sequence reads: CSASDRDYTF. The CDR3 DNA is TGCAGTGCCTCGGACAGGGACTACACCTTC.

The V and J genes are TRBV4-3 and TRBJ2-5, with TRBD1 as a possible D gene (7 bases). Germline V CDR1 and CDR2: LGHNA, YSLEER. This CDR3 has 17 amino acids. V gave up 3 bases and J gave up 5 bases, with 22 bases separating them. CDR3 sequence: CASSHSNRGPGGETQYF. Written as DNA, the CDR3 is TGCGCCAGCAGCCACTCCAACCGGGGGCCAGGGGGTGAGACCCAGTACTTC.

The genes are TRBV6-1 and TRBJ2-3; D is possibly TRBD2 (6 bases). The CDR3 runs 15 residues. Germline-derived CDR1 and CDR2 are MNHNS and SASEGT. The ends were cut back, 3 bases at V and 2 bases at J, with 12 bases in the middle. In nucleotides, the CDR3 is TGTGCCAGCAGTGATAGGGCGGGGCCCACAGATACGCAGTATTTT. As protein: CASSDRAGPTDTQYF.

The genes are TRBV7-2 and TRBJ2-5; TRBD2 agrees at 10 bases. V shed 1 base and J 5 bases; nucleotides not matched to a gene: 7. The CDR3 sequence is 16 residues long. Germline lookup yields CDR1 SGHTA and CDR2 FQGNSA. CDR3 DNA sequence: TGTGCCAGCAGCTTAGGGTTTTCTAGCGGGAGTGAGACCCAGTACTTC. This encodes CASSLGFSSGSETQYF.

The chain uses TRBV4-1 and TRBJ1-2; 12 nucleotides line up with TRBD1. V was pared by 4 bases and J by 5 bases, with 14 bases of the junction left unmatched. This CDR3 is 18 amino acids long. Germline V gene lookup returns CDR1 MGHRA and CDR2 YSYEKL. CDR3 sequence (DNA): TGCGCCAGCAGCCCGACCCCGGGACAGGGGGCGGTAGGATATGGCTACACCTTC. Its protein product is CASSPTPGQGAVGYGYTF.

A word on this clone: A junction boundary mismatches the germline segment, possibly from a read error. V is TRBV7-9 and J is TRBJ1-2; D is undetermined. Germline loops: CDR1 SEHNR, CDR2 FQNEAQ (reference sequence). The CDR3 length is 12 residues. CDR3 in amino acids: CSSSLLNYGYTF. In DNA form, the CDR3 reads TGTTCCAGCAGCCTTCTTAACTATGGCTACACCTTC. The full variable domain, in which reference TRBV7-9 and TRBJ1-2 provide the parts outside the CDR3, is DTGVSQNPRHKITKRGQNVTFRCDPISEHNRLYWYRQTLGQGPEFLTYFQNEAQLEKSRLLSDRFSAERPKGSFSTLEIQRTEQGDSAMYLCSSSLLNYGYTFGSGTRLTVV.

To note about this clone: The sample contains more than one DNA sequence encoding this CDR3. The chain joins TRBV28 to TRBJ2-7; weak D call: TRBD1 (6 bases). Germline loops: CDR1 MDHEN, CDR2 SYDVKM. The CDR3 is made up of 13 amino acids. Trimming stripped 7 bases from V and 6 bases from J, with 16 bases between. The CDR3 region has the DNA TGTGCCAGCACCCCCCCAGGGGTATCCGAGCAGTACTTC. This encodes CASTPPGVSEQYF.

This chain joins TRBV5-1 and TRBJ1-1; D not resolved. V gave up 1 base and J gave up 0 bases, with 13 bases separating them. Germline CDR1 and CDR2: SGHRS and YFSETQ. The CDR3 consists of 16 residues. CDR3 DNA sequence: TGCGCCAGCAGCTTGCCGGGATCCGTCATGAACACTGAAGCTTTCTTT. This translates into CASSLPGSVMNTEAFF.

The chain uses TRBV13 and TRBJ2-6; no clear D gene. The CDR3 length is 20 residues. Germline lookup yields CDR1 PRHDT and CDR2 FYEKMQ (reference sequence). Trimming took off 1 base at V and 0 bases at J, with 19 bases between the two ends. This chain's CDR3 is CASSLVRRPTLRSGANVLTF. CDR3 DNA: TGTGCCAGCAGCTTAGTGAGGCGACCAACTCTCCGCTCTGGGGCCAACGTCCTGACTTTC.

The rearrangement joins TRBV9 to TRBJ2-1, with D perhaps matching TRBD2 (6 bases). This CDR3 has 15 amino acids. Germline assignment: CDR1 SGDLS and CDR2 YYNGEE. V was clipped by 2 bases and J by 3 bases, with 12 bases between them. CDR3 sequence: CASSVGGANYNEQFF. The CDR3 region has the DNA TGTGCCAGCAGCGTTGGCGGGGCTAACTACAATGAGCAGTTCTTC.

V gene TRBV4-3 combines with J gene TRBJ2-7; 8 bases line up with TRBD2. V lost 4 bases, J lost 3 bases, and 29 bases stayed unmatched. CDR1 is LGHNA, CDR2 YSLEER, per germline. The CDR3 extends over 22 amino acids. This chain's CDR3 is CASSLGLLGYRRGRTSSYEQYF. DNA for the CDR3: TGCGCCAGCAGCCTCGGCCTGCTCGGCTACCGTAGAGGACGGACTAGCAGCTACGAGCAGTACTTC.

The chain combines TRBV30 with TRBJ2-1; weak D call: TRBD2 (6 bases). Germline loops: CDR1 GTSNPN, CDR2 SVGIG (reference sequence). The CDR3 extends over 14 amino acids. V gave up 3 bases and J gave up 1 base, with 10 bases separating them. CDR3: CAWSGTPSYNEQFF. The DNA for the CDR3 is TGTGCCTGGAGCGGGACTCCGTCCTACAATGAGCAGTTCTTC.

The rearrangement joins TRBV27 to TRBJ1-2, with D tentatively TRBD1 (5 bases). The CDR3 contains 14 residues. Trimming left V 5 bases short and J 4 bases short, with 14 bases between. Germline values: CDR1 MNHEY, CDR2 SMNVEV (reference sequence). The CDR3 DNA is TGTGCCAGCAGTCCAGGGTCCTCGGCCTATGGCTACACCTTC. This sequence encodes CASSPGSSAYGYTF.

J is TRBJ1-1 and V is TRBV11-2; 7 bases line up with TRBD1. The CDR3 length is 16 residues. V lost 6 bases and J lost 0; bases outside the gene matches: 10. Germline CDR1 reads SGHAT; CDR2 reads FQNNGV. The CDR3 reads CASRQTYRGLNTEAFF. DNA of the CDR3: TGTGCCAGCAGACAAACTTACAGGGGACTGAACACTGAAGCTTTCTTT.

This clone was found a few times. This chain links TRBV2 with TRBJ2-6, with D perhaps matching TRBD1 (6 bases). Trimming shortened V by 4 bases and J by 0 bases, and 16 bases separated the two germline ends. The CDR3 is made up of 18 amino acids. Germline loops: CDR1 SNHLY, CDR2 FYNNEI. The CDR3 DNA is TGTGCCAGCAGTGGTCGAACAGGGACAAACTCTGGGGCCAACGTCCTGACTTTC. This codes for CASSGRTGTNSGANVLTF.

The chain has TRBV7-2 and TRBJ2-3, with D perhaps matching TRBD2 (5 bases). Trimming shortened V by 4 bases and J by 2 bases, and 10 bases separated the two germline ends. CDR3 length: 14 amino acids. Germline CDR1 reads SGHTA; CDR2 reads FQGNSA. The CDR3 DNA reads TGTGCCAGCAGCTCAGGACTCATCACAGATACGCAGTATTTT. This encodes CASSSGLITDTQYF.

The J gene is TRBJ2-7, the V gene TRBV7-9, with TRBD1 matching 10 bases. In germline, CDR1 is SEHNR, CDR2 FQNEAQ (reference sequence). The CDR3 length is 15 residues. Trimming at V came to 3 bases and at J to 6 bases, leaving 8 bases not matched to a gene. The CDR3 here is CASSFAGTGEFEQYF. DNA of the CDR3: TGTGCCAGCAGCTTCGCCGGGACAGGGGAGTTCGAGCAGTACTTC. Full variable domain (rest looked up from reference TRBV7-9 and TRBJ2-7): DTGVSQNPRHKITKRGQNVTFRCDPISEHNRLYWYRQTLGQGPEFLTYFQNEAQLEKSRLLSDRFSAERPKGSFSTLEIQRTEQGDSAMYLCASSFAGTGEFEQYFGPGTRLTVT.

The chain employs TRBV4-1 and TRBJ2-3; 14 nucleotides agree with TRBD2. The V gene end was trimmed by 1 base and the J gene end by 2 bases; junction bases not matched to a gene: 5. The CDR3 is 18 amino acids. Germline assignment: CDR1 MGHRA and CDR2 YSYEKL. The CDR3: CASSQAPGLAGDTDTQYF. The CDR3 bases are TGCGCCAGCAGCCAAGCCCCGGGACTAGCGGGGGACACAGATACGCAGTATTTT.

The V gene is TRBV27, the J gene TRBJ1-1, with TRBD1 matching over 7 bases. Germline loops: CDR1 MNHEY, CDR2 SMNVEV (reference sequence). V was pared by 2 bases and J by 11 bases, with 14 bases of the junction left unmatched. This CDR3 comprises 15 residues. CDR3 region: CASSLHVRGGVGAFF. In DNA, the CDR3 is TGTGCCAGCAGTTTACATGTCAGAGGGGGCGTGGGGGCTTTCTTT.

This chain joins TRBV7-2 and TRBJ2-1; tentatively, D is TRBD2 (5 bases). This CDR3 has 16 residues. The germline V and J ends were trimmed by 3 bases and 0 bases, with 12 bases remaining between them. Germline CDR1 is SGHTA and CDR2 is FQGNSA. CDR3 DNA: TGTGCCAGCAGCTTCCAGGACTTGGGCTCCTACAATGAGCAGTTCTTC. Translated: CASSFQDLGSYNEQFF.

This sequence joins TRBV4-1 and TRBJ2-2; 9 bases are a match to TRBD2. This CDR3 has 15 residues. V lost 4 bases to trimming and J lost 3 bases; unmatched junction nucleotides: 3. CDR1 and CDR2 (germline): MGHRA, YSYEKL. CDR3 DNA sequence: TGCGCCAGCAGCCCTAGCGGGACAGACACCGGGGAGCTGTTTTTT. Protein: CASSPSGTDTGELFF.

The chain joins TRBV2 to TRBJ1-1; 8 bases line up with TRBD1. Trimming took 7 bases from V and 11 from J; bases not matched to a gene: 18. CDR3 length equals 15 residues. CDR1 SNHLY and CDR2 FYNNEI come from the germline V gene. DNA of the CDR3: TGTGCCAGCACCCCAGGGACAGGTCGCTCCAACCAGGCTTTCTTT. Translating gives CASTPGTGRSNQAFF.